This T cell receptor (beta chain) emerged from a study of shared clonotypes between healthy human individuals. General study findings and limits: Naive subsets generally exceeded memory subsets in estimated richness.

The protocol was immunoSEQ multiplex PCR, while the TCRdb copy is restricted to in-frame clones and leaves out a portion. The data show about 980,000 clones, approximately 76% seen once. With 4 bases removed from V and 6 bases from J, the gap between germline ends came to 15 bases. The CDR3 totals 14 residues. The germline V gene has CDR1 SNHLY and CDR2 FYNNEI. Remarks on this clone: Antigen specificity is unknown. In the same sample, other DNA sequences code for this CDR3.

The TCR comes from a man younger than 30 in good health. The specimen was memory CD4+ T cells sorted from blood. Stated subset: CD45RA-negative fraction. The V call is TRBV2, the J call TRBJ1-1, with a possible D match to TRBD1 (5 bases). CDR3 region: CASSVLGERAEAFF. Written as DNA, the CDR3 is TGTGCCAGCAGTGTTTTAGGGGAGAGGGCTGAAGCTTTCTTT.